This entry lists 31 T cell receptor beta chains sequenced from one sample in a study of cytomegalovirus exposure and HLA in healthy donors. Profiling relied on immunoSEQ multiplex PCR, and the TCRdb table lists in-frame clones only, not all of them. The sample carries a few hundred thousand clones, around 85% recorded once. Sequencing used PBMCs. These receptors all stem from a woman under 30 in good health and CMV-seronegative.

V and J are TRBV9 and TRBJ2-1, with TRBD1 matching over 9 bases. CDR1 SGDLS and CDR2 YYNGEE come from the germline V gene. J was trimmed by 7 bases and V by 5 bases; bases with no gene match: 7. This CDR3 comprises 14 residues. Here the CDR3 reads CASRRSQGANEQFF. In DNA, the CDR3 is TGTGCCAGCAGGCGATCACAGGGGGCTAATGAGCAGTTCTTC.

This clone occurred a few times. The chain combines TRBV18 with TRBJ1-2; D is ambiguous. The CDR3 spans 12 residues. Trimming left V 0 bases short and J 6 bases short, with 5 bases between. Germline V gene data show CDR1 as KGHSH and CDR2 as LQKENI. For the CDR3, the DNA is TGTGCCAGCTCACCACCCATCCATGGCTACACCTTC. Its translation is CASSPPIHGYTF. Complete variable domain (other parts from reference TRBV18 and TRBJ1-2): NAGVMQNPRHLVRRRGQEARLRCSPMKGHSHVYWYRQLPEEGLKFMVYLQKENIIDESGMPKERFSAEFPKEGPSILRIQQVVRGDSAAYFCASSPPIHGYTFGSGTRLTVV.

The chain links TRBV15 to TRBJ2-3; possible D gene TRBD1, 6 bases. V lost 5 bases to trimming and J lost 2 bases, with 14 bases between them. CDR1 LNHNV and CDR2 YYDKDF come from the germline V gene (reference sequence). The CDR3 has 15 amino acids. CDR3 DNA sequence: TGTGCCACCAGCCTCGGGGACACCTTCACAGATACGCAGTATTTT. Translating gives CATSLGDTFTDTQYF.

CDR3 sequence reads: CASRYDRGVTDTQYF. The CDR3 DNA reads TGTGCCAGCAGATACGACAGGGGGGTCACAGATACGCAGTATTTT. The V call is TRBV2, the J call TRBJ2-3; 9 nucleotides line up with TRBD1. CDR1 is SNHLY and CDR2 is FYNNEI in the germline V gene. This CDR3 is built from 15 residues. V shed 6 bases and J 2 bases; nucleotides not matched to a gene: 6.

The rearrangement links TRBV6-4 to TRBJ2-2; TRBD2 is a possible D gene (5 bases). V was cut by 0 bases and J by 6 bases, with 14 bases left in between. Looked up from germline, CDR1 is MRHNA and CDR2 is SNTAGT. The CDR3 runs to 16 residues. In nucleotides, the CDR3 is TGTGCCAGCAGTGACTCGGGCAGGCGGGTCGCCGGGGAGCTGTTTTTT. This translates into CASSDSGRRVAGELFF.

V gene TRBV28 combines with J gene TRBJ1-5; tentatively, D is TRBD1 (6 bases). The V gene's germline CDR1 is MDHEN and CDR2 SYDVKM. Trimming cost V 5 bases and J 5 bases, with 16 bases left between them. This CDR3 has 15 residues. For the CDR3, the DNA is TGTGCCAGCAGTAAACAGGGTATTAATGATCAGCCCCAGCATTTT. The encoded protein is CASSKQGINDQPQHF.

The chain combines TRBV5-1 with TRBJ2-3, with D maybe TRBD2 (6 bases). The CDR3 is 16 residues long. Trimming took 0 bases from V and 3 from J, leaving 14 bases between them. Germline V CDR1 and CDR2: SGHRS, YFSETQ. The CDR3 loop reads CASSLVGLAKTDTQYF. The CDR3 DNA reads TGCGCCAGCAGCTTGGTAGGGCTAGCGAAGACAGATACGCAGTATTTT. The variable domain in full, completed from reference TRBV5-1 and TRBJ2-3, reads KAGVTQTPRYLIKTRGQQVTLSCSPISGHRSVSWYQQTPGQGLQFLFEYFSETQRNKGNFPGRFSGRQFSNSRSEMNVSTLELGDSALYLCASSLVGLAKTDTQYFGPGTRLTVL.

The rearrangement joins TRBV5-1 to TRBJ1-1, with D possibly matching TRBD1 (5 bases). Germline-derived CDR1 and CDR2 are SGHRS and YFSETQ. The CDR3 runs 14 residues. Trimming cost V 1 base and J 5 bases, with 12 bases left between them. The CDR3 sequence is CASSLRTDSTEAFF. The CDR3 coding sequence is TGCGCCAGCAGCTTGCGGACCGACAGTACTGAAGCTTTCTTT.

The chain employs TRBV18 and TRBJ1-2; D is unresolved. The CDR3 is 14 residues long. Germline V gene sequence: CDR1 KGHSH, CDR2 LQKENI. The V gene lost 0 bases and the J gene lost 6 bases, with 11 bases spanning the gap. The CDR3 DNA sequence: TGTGCCAGCTCACCACCGGGCAGGCTCGATGGCTACACCTTC. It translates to CASSPPGRLDGYTF. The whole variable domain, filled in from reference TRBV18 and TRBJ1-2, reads NAGVMQNPRHLVRRRGQEARLRCSPMKGHSHVYWYRQLPEEGLKFMVYLQKENIIDESGMPKERFSAEFPKEGPSILRIQQVVRGDSAAYFCASSPPGRLDGYTFGSGTRLTVV.

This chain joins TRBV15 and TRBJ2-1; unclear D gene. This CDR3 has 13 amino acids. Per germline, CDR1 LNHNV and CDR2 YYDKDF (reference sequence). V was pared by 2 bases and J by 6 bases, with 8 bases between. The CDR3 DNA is TGTGCCACCAGCAGATCTTACTCCAATGAGCAGTTCTTC. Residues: CATSRSYSNEQFF.

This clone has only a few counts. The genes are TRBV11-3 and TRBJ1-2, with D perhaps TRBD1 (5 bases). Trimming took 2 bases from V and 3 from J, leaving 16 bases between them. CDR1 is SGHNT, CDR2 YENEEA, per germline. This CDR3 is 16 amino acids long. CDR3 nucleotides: TGTGCCAGCAGCTTAAGTGTCGGGGGTCTCCACTATGGCTACACCTTC. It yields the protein CASSLSVGGLHYGYTF.

CDR3 sequence: CASNECGGACEQFF. CDR3 DNA: TGTGCCAGCAATGAATGCGGGGGGGCCTGTGAGCAGTTCTTC. This chain links TRBV6-4 with TRBJ2-1; 9 bases match TRBD2. Trimming at V came to 7 bases and at J to 9 bases, leaving 10 bases not matched to a gene. Germline CDR1 is MRHNA and CDR2 is SNTAGT. This CDR3 contains 14 residues.

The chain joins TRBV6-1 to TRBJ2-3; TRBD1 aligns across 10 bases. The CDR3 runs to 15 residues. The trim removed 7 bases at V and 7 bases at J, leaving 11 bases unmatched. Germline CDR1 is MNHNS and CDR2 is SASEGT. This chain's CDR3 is CASTPQGQGLHTQYF. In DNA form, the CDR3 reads TGTGCCAGCACCCCTCAGGGACAGGGGTTGCATACGCAGTATTTT.

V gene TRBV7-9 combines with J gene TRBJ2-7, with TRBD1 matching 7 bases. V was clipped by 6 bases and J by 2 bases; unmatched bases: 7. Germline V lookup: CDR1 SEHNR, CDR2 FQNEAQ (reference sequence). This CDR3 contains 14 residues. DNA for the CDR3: TGTGCCAGCAGTTTGACAGGGCGGACCTACGAGCAGTACTTC. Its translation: CASSLTGRTYEQYF. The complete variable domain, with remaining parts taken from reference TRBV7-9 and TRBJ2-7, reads DTGVSQNPRHKITKRGQNVTFRCDPISEHNRLYWYRQTLGQGPEFLTYFQNEAQLEKSRLLSDRFSAERPKGSFSTLEIQRTEQGDSAMYLCASSLTGRTYEQYFGPGTRLTVT.

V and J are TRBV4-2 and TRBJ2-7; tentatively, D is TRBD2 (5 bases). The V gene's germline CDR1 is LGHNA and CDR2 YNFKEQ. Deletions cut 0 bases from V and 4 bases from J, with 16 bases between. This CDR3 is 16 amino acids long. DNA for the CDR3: TGTGCCAGCAGCCAAGATAGGAGGACTTACCCGTACGAGCAGTACTTC. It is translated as CASSQDRRTYPYEQYF.

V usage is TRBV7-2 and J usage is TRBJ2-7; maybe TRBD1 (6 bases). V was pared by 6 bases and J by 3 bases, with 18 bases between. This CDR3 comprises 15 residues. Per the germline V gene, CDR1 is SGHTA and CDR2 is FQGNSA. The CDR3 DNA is TGTGCCAGCAGTCGATTCCCAGGACAGATCTACGAGCAGTACTTC. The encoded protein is CASSRFPGQIYEQYF.

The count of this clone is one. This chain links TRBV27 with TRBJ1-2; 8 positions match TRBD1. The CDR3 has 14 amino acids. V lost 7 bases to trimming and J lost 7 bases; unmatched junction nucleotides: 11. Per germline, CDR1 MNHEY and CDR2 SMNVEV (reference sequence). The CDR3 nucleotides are TGTGCCAGCAAATTGGGGCAGGGGGCGTTTGGCTACACCTTC. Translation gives CASKLGQGAFGYTF.

The CDR3 protein is CASSVNLRQGANTGELFF. The CDR3 bases are TGTGCCAGCAGCGTAAACTTAAGACAGGGGGCGAACACCGGGGAGCTGTTTTTT. This rearrangement joins TRBV9 to TRBJ2-2, with 9 bases identical to TRBD1. Per germline, CDR1 SGDLS and CDR2 YYNGEE. The CDR3 runs 18 residues. V lost 1 base and J lost 0; bases outside the gene matches: 7.

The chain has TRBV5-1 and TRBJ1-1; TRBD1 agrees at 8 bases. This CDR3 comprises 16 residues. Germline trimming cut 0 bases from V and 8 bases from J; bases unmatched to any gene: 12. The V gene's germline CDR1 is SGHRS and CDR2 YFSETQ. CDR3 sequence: CASSLGGGTGRGEAFF. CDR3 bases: TGCGCCAGCAGCTTGGGTGGGGGGACAGGAAGAGGAGAAGCTTTCTTT.

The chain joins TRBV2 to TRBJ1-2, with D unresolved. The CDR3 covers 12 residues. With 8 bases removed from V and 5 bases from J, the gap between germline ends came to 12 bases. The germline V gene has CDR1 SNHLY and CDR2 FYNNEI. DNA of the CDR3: TGTGCCAGCCGAGTCGGGAGTTATGGCTACACCTTC. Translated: CASRVGSYGYTF.

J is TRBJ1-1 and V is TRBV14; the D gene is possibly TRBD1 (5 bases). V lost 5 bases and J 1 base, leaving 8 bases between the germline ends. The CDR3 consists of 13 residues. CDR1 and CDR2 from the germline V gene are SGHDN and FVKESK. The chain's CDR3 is CASSIQENTEAFF. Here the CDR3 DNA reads TGTGCCAGCAGCATACAGGAGAACACTGAAGCTTTCTTT.

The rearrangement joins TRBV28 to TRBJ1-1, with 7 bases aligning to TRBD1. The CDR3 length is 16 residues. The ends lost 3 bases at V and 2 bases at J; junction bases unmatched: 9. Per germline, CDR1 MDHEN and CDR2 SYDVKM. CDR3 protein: CASSFLLRQGNTEAFF. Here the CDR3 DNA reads TGTGCCAGCAGTTTCCTCCTCAGACAGGGAAACACTGAAGCTTTCTTT.

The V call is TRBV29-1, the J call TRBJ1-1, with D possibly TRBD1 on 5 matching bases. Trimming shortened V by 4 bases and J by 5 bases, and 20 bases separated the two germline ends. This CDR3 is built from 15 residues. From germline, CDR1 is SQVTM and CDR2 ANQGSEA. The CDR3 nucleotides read TGCAGCGTTGCCAGGGTGGCGGGGTCGAGGACTGAAGCTTTCTTT. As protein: CSVARVAGSRTEAFF.

CDR3 nucleotides: TGCAGCGTAGTGACAGGGACCAAAAACATTCAGTACTTC. Its translation: CSVVTGTKNIQYF. The J gene is TRBJ2-4, the V gene TRBV29-1; 7 nucleotides match TRBD1. After removal of 6 bases from V and 2 bases from J, the junction contained 4 bases not matched to a gene. The CDR3 has 13 amino acids. Germline V lookup: CDR1 SQVTM, CDR2 ANQGSEA.

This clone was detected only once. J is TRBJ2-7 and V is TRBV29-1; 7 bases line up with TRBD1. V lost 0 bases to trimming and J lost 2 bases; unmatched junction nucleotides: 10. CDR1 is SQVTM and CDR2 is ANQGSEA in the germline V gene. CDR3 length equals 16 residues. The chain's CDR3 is CSVEDKARQGTYEQYF. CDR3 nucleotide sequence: TGCAGCGTTGAAGATAAGGCCCGACAGGGAACCTACGAGCAGTACTTC.

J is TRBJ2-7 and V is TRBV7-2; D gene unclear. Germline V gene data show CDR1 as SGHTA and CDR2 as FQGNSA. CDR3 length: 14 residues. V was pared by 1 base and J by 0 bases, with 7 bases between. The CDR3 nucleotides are TGTGCCAGCAGCTTAGAAGCAGGCTCCTACGAGCAGTACTTC. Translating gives CASSLEAGSYEQYF.

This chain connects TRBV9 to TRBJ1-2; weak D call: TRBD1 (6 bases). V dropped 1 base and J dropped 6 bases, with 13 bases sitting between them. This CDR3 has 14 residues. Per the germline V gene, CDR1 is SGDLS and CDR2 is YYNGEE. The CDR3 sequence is CASSVTQGFDGYTF. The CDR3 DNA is TGTGCCAGCAGCGTAACTCAGGGGTTTGATGGCTACACCTTC.

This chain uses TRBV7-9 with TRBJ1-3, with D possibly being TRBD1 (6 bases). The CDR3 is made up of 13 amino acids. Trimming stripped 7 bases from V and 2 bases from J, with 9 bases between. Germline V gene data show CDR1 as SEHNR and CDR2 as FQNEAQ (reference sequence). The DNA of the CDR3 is TGTGCCAGCACCCGGACAGCTGGAAACACCATATATTTT. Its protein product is CASTRTAGNTIYF.

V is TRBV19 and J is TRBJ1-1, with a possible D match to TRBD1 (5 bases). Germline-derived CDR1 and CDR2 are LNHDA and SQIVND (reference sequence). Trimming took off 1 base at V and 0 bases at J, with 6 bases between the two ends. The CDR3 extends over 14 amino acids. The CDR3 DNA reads TGTGCCAGTAGTATAGGGACACTGAACACTGAAGCTTTCTTT. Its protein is CASSIGTLNTEAFF.

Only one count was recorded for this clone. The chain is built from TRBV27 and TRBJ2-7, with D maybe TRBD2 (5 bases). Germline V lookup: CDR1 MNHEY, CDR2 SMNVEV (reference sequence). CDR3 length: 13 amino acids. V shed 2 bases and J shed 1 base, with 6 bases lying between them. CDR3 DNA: TGTGCCAGCAGTTTAAGCGGTTCCTACGAGCAGTACTTC. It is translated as CASSLSGSYEQYF.

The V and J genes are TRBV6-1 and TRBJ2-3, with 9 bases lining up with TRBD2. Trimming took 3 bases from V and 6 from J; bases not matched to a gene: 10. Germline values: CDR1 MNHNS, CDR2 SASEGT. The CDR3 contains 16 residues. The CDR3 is CASSDPFSGSGDTQYF. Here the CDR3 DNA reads TGTGCCAGCAGTGACCCTTTTAGCGGGAGCGGGGATACGCAGTATTTT.